A selection of T cell receptor beta chains follows, all from one sample in a study of OX40 agonist ivuxolimab in advanced cancers. TCRdb's copy holds only in-frame clones and misses some; the assay was immunoSEQ multiplex PCR. The table includes tens of thousands of clones, roughly 90% detected once. The sample here was CD4+ or CD8+ T cells sorted from blood, taken in a trial of the OX40 agonist ivuxolimab. These receptor sequences come from an adult with an advanced solid tumor such as melanoma, head and neck, liver or kidney cancer. CDR3s include the opening cysteine and the closing phenylalanine or tryptophan. The order of the fields is D gene, clone size, J gene, V gene, CDR3 DNA, CDR3 protein. A D gene is named only where the DNA matches it firmly. Some rows have no size entry. The others give once, few or many, or a class for an expanded clone.

D: .
size: .
J: TRBJ1-1
V: TRBV12-5
DNA: TGTGCTAGTGGTTTGTACGCAGAGAACACTGAAGCTTTCTTT
CDR3: CASGLYAENTEAFF

D: .
size: .
J: TRBJ1-2
V: TRBV30
DNA: TGTGCCTGGAGTGTTAACTTCTATGGCTACACCTTC
CDR3: CAWSVNFYGYTF

D: .
size: .
J: TRBJ2-7
V: TRBV27
DNA: TGTGCCAGCAGTCCCGGACGATACTACGAGCAGTACTTC
CDR3: CASSPGRYYEQYF

D: .
size: .
J: TRBJ2-3
V: TRBV6-1
DNA: TGTGCCAGCAGACTAGTCTCTGGCGGTACGCAGTATTTT
CDR3: CASRLVSGGTQYF

D: TRBD2
size: .
J: TRBJ2-1
V: TRBV7-9
DNA: TGTGCCAGCAGCCGGGGACTAGCGGGAAGGAAGGTCGGCAATGAGCAGTTCTTC
CDR3: CASSRGLAGRKVGNEQFF

D: TRBD2
size: .
J: TRBJ2-1
V: TRBV7-2
DNA: TGTGCCAGCAGCTCTAGCGGGGGGCCCAATGAGCAGTTCTTC
CDR3: CASSSSGGPNEQFF

D: .
size: .
J: TRBJ1-2
V: TRBV7-8
DNA: TGTGCCAGCAGCTTAGATACGGGGGCTAACTATGGCTACACCTTC
CDR3: CASSLDTGANYGYTF

D: .
size: .
J: TRBJ1-2
V: TRBV2
DNA: TGTGCCAGCAGAGACGCGGGGCGTAACTATGGCTACACCTTC
CDR3: CASRDAGRNYGYTF

D: TRBD1
size: once
J: TRBJ2-2
V: TRBV10-2
DNA: TGCGCCAGCAGTGAACCGACAGGGGCGAACACCGGGGAGCTGTTTTTT
CDR3: CASSEPTGANTGELFF

D: .
size: .
J: TRBJ1-5
V: TRBV7-9
DNA: TGTGCCAGCAGCTTAGCGGGCAGCAATCAGCCCCAGCATTTT
CDR3: CASSLAGSNQPQHF